This TCR beta chain was sequenced for a study of blood T cell repertoires in COVID-19. In the study overall: The origin of the acute and convalescent COVID-19 samples was the United States, Italy and Spain.

Germline V gene sequence: CDR1 MDHEN, CDR2 SYDVKM. With 8 bases clipped from V and 7 bases from J, the junction kept 6 bases outside the gene matches. This CDR3 spans 12 amino acids. Per the original data handling: Counts of nucleated cells, estimated from reference gene primer amplification, were obtained. Data came from immunoSEQ multiplex PCR; TCRdb stores just in-frame clones and leaves some out. The DNA was the basis for D and trimming; V, J and clone size are from that table. Of tens of thousands of clones listed, around four fifths are singletons. This clone came up once. The chain couples TRBV28 to TRBJ1-2; TRBD1 matches at 8 bases. The sample consisted of peripheral blood. This clonotype was obtained from a human donor in a cohort sampled during active COVID-19. CDR3 sequence (DNA): TGTGCCAGCCGTACAGGGGGTCGTGGCTACACCTTC. The encoded protein is CASRTGGRGYTF.